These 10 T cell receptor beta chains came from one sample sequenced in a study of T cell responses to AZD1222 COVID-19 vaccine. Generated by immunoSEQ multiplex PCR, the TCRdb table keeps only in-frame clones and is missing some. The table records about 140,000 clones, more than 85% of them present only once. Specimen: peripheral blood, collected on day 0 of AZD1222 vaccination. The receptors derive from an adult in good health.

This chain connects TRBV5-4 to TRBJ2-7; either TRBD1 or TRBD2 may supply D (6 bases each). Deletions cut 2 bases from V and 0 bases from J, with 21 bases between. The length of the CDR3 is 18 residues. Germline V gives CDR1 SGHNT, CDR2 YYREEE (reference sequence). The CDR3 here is CASSFNRGRQGRSYEQYF. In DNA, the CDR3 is TGTGCCAGCAGCTTTAACCGAGGGAGGCAGGGGCGCTCCTACGAGCAGTACTTC. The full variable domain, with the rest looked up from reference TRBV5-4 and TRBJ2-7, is ETGVTQSPTHLIKTRGQQVTLRCSSQSGHNTVSWYQQALGQGPQFIFQYYREEENGRGNFPPRFSGLQFPNYSSELNVNALELDDSALYLCASSFNRGRQGRSYEQYFGPGTRLTVT.

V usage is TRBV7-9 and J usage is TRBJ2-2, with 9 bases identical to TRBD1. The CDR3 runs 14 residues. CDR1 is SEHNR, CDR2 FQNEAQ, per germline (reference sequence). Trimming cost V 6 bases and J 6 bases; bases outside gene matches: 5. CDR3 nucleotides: TGTGCCAGCAGGCACACAGGGGGCCCCGGGGAGCTGTTTTTT. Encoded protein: CASRHTGGPGELFF.

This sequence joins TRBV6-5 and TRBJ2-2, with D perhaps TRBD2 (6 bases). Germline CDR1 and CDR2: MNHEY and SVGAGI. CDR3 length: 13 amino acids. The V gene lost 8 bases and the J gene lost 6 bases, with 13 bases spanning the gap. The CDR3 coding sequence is TGTGCCAGCCTTCGGGCGGGATCCGGGGAGCTGTTTTTT. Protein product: CASLRAGSGELFF.

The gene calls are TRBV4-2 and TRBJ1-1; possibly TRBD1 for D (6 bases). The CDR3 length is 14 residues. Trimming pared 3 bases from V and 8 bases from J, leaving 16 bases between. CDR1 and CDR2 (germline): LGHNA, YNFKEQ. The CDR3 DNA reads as TGTGCCAGCAGCCAGGAAAGGACAGTGGAAGAAGCTTTCTTT. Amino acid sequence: CASSQERTVEEAFF.

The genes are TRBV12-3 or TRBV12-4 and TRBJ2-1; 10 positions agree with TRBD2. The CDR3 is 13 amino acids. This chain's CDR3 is CAAKREGSDEQFF. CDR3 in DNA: TGTGCTGCGAAGCGGGAGGGTTCGGATGAGCAGTTCTTC.

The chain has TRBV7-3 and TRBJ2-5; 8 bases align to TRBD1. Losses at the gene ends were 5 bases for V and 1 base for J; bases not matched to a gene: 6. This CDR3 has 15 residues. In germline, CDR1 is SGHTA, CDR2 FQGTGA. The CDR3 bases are TGTGCCAGCAGCCAAGGCCAGGGGGCCCAAGAGACCCAGTACTTC. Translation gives CASSQGQGAQETQYF.

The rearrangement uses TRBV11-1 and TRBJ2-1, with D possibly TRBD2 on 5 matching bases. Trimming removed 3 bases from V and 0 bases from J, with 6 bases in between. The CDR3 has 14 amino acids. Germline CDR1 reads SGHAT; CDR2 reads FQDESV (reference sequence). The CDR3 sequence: CASSFSDSYNEQFF. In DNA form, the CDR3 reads TGTGCCAGCAGCTTTAGCGACTCCTACAATGAGCAGTTCTTC.

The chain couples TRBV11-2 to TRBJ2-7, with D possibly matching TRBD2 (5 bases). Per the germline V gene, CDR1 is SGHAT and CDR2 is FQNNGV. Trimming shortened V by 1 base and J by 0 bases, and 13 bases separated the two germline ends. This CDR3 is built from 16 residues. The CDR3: CASSLGRVAHSYEQYF. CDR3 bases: TGTGCCAGCAGCTTAGGAAGGGTAGCGCACTCCTACGAGCAGTACTTC.

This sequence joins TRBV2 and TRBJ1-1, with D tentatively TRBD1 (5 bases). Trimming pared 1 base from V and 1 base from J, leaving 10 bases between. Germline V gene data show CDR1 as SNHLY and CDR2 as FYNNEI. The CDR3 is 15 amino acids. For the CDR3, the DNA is TGTGCCAGCAGTGAAGGGGGGATAGGGAACACTGAAGCTTTCTTT. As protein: CASSEGGIGNTEAFF. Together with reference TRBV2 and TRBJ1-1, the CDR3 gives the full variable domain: EPEVTQTPSHQVTQMGQEVILRCVPISNHLYFYWYRQILGQKVEFLVSFYNNEISEKSEIFDDQFSVERPDGSNFTLKIRSTKLEDSAMYFCASSEGGIGNTEAFFGQGTRLTVV.

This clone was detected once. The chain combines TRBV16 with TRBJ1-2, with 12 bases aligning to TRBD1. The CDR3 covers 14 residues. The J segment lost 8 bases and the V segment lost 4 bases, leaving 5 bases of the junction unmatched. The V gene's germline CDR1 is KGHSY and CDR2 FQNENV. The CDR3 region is CASSLGQGAFGYTF. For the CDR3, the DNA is TGTGCCAGCAGCCTGGGACAGGGGGCGTTCGGCTACACCTTC.